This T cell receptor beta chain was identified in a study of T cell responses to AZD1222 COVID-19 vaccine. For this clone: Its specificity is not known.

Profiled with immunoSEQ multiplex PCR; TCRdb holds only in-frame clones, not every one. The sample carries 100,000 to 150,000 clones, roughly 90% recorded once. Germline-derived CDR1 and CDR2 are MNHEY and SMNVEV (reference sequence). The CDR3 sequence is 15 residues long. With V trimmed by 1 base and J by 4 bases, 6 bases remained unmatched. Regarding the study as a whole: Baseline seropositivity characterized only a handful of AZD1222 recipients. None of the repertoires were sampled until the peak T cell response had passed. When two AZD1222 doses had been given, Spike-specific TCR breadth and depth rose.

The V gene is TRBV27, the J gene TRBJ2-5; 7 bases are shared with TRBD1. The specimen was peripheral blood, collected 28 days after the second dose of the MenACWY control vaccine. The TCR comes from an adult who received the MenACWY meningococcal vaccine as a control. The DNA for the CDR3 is TGTGCCAGCAGTTTATGGGACAGCCGAGGAGAGACCCAGTACTTC. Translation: CASSLWDSRGETQYF.